The source of this T cell receptor beta chain is a study of technical replicates of blood from several donors. From germline, CDR1 is MGHDK and CDR2 SYGVNS. The CDR3 totals 15 residues. The V gene end was trimmed by 2 bases and the J gene end by 2 bases; junction bases not matched to a gene: 6. Libraries were prepared by immunoSEQ multiplex PCR; TCRdb keeps only in-frame clonotypes and omits some of them. The sample carries about 100,000 clones, approximately 96% recorded once. Sequencing used T cells isolated from PBMCs. V gene TRBV25-1 combines with J gene TRBJ2-7, with TRBD1 matching over 7 bases. The receptor was isolated from a human donor in good health. Here the CDR3 reads CASSEIITGAYEQYF. Written as DNA, the CDR3 is TGTGCCAGCAGTGAAATCATTACAGGGGCCTACGAGCAGTACTTC.